This TCR beta chain derives from a study of memory CD4+ T cells and cytomegalovirus serostatus. Study summary: Healthy Belgian adult donors included 9 or 10 CMV-positive and some 23 CMV-negative people.

The sort gate was single viable CD3+CD4+CD8-CD45RO+ cells for memory CD4+ T cells. Measured with immunoSEQ multiplex PCR; TCRdb has only the in-frame clones, and not every one. The table shows around 40,000 clones, with around three quarters occurring only once. The length of the CDR3 is 13 residues. Germline CDR1 SGHDT, CDR2 YYEEEE. Trimming stripped 4 bases from V and 7 bases from J, with 13 bases between. The genes are TRBV5-6 and TRBJ2-3; D might be TRBD2 (5 bases). This sequence was found in an adult in good health and CMV-seronegative. The material sequenced was memory CD4+ T cells from blood. In DNA form, the CDR3 reads TGTGCCAGCAGCCCCTCAACTAGTTATACGCAGTATTTT. This translates into CASSPSTSYTQYF. Drawing the rest from reference TRBV5-6 and TRBJ2-3, the complete variable domain is DAGVTQSPTHLIKTRGQQVTLRCSPKSGHDTVSWYQQALGQGPQFIFQYYEEEERQRGNFPDRFSGHQFPNYSSELNVNALLLGDSALYLCASSPSTSYTQYFGPGTRLTVL.